This TCR beta chain was captured by sequencing in a study of vaccination effects on CD4 cells after COVID-19. Antigen-specific CD4+ T cells expanded by the ViraFEST assay with viral peptide pools were then sequenced. Having been cultured for under twelve days, the cells underwent CD4+ T cell isolation. Testing of the vaccine recipients showed negative nucleocapsid antibodies and no prior SARS-CoV-2 infection. Profiling relied on immunoSEQ multiplex PCR, and the TCRdb table lists in-frame clones only, not all of them. Of about 41,000 clones listed, roughly 70% are singletons. Comments on this clone: Its antigen is as yet unknown.

The sequenced sample was CD4+ T cells from PBMCs cultured with HCoV-OC43 spike peptides, obtained before COVID-19 vaccination. Sample subset: HCoV-OC43 spike overlapping peptide pool stimulation. The sequence was obtained from a human donor who received a COVID-19 vaccine.

CDR3 in amino acids: CASSTRVNQPQHF. The CDR3 DNA follows: TGTGCCAGTAGTACCCGGGTTAATCAGCCCCAGCATTTT. The chain carries TRBV19 and TRBJ1-5; the D is unclear. The germline gives CDR1 LNHDA, CDR2 SQIVND (reference sequence). The CDR3 spans 13 residues. Trimming pared 4 bases from V and 4 bases from J, leaving 8 bases between.